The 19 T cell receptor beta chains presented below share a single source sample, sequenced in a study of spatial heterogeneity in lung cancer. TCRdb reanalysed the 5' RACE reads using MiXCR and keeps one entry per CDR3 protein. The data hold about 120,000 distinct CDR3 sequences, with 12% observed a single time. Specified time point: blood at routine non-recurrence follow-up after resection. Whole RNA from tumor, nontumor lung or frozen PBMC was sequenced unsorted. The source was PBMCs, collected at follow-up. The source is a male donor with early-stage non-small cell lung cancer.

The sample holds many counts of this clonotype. DNA for the CDR3: TGTGCCAGCAGTTTATGGACTGAGACTAGATCCTACGAGCAGTACTTC. This gives the protein CASSLWTETRSYEQYF. This sequence joins TRBV28 and TRBJ2-7; tentative D call: TRBD2 (6 bases). Trimming shortened V by 0 bases and J by 1 base, and 13 bases separated the two germline ends. Germline CDR1 is MDHEN and CDR2 is SYDVKM. The CDR3 contains 16 residues.

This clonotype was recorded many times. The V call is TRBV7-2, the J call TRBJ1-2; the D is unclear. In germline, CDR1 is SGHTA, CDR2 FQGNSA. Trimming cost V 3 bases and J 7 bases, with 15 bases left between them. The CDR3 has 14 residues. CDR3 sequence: CASSFWTSRSGYTF. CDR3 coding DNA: TGTGCCAGCAGCTTTTGGACTTCACGGTCTGGCTACACCTTC.

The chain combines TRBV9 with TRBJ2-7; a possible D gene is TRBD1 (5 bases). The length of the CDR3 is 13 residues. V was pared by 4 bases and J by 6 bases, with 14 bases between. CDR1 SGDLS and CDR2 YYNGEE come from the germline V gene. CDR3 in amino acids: CASSPHVGVEQYF. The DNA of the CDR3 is TGTGCCAGCAGCCCCCATGTAGGGGTCGAGCAGTACTTC.

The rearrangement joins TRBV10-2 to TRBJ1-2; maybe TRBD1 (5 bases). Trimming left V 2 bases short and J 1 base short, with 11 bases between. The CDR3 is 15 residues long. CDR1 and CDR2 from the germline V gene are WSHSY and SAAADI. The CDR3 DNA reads TGCGCCAGCAGTGAGGGGACCGCCAGTAACTATGGCTACACCTTC. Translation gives CASSEGTASNYGYTF.

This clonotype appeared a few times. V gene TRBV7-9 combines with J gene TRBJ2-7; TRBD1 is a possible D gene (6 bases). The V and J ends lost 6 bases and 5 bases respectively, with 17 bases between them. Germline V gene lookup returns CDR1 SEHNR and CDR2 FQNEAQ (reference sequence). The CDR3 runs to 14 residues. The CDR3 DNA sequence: TGTGCCAGCAGTCGAACAGGGTCTCTCAACGAGCAGTACTTC. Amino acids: CASSRTGSLNEQYF.

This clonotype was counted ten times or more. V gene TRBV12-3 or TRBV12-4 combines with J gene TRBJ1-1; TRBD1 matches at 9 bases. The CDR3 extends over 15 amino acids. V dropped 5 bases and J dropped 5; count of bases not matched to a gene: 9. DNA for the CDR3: TGTGCCAGCAGTCGCGCGGGACAGGGAGGTACTGAAGCTTTCTTT. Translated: CASSRAGQGGTEAFF.

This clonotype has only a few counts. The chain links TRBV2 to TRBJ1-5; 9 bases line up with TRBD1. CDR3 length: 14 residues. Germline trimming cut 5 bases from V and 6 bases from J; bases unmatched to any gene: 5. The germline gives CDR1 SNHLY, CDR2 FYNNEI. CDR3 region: CASSITGGVQPQHF. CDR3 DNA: TGTGCCAGCAGTATTACAGGGGGCGTTCAGCCCCAGCATTTT.

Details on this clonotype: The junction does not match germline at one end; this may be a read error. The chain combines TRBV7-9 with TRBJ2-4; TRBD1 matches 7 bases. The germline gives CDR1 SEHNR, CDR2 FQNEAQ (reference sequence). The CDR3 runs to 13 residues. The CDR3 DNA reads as TGTGCCAGCAGATTAGGGGGCCGGGACATTCAGTACTTC. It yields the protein CASRLGGRDIQYF.

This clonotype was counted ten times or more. The CDR3 DNA reads as TGCGCCAGCAGCTTGTTCCCGGGACTAGCTTACGAGCAGTACTTC. This codes for CASSLFPGLAYEQYF. The chain recombines TRBV5-1 with TRBJ2-7, with TRBD2 identical over 9 bases. Germline values: CDR1 SGHRS, CDR2 YFSETQ. This CDR3 is built from 15 residues. The J segment lost 4 bases and the V segment lost 1 base, leaving 6 bases of the junction unmatched.

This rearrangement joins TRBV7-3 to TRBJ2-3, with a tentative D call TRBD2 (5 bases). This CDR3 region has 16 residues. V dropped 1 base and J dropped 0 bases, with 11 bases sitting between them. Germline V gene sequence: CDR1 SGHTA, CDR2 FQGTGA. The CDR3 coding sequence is TGTGCCAGCAGCTTAAGAGGGCCAACTAGCACAGATACGCAGTATTTT. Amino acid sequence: CASSLRGPTSTDTQYF.

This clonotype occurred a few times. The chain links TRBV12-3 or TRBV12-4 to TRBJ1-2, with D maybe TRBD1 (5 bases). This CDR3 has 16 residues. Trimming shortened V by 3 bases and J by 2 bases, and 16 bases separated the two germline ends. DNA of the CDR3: TGTGCCAGCAGTTTTTCCCCCAGACAGCCCAACTATGGCTACACCTTC. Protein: CASSFSPRQPNYGYTF.

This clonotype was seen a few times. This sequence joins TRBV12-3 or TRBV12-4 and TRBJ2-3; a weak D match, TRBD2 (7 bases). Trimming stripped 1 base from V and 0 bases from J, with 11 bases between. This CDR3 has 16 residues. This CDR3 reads CASSLGGGLSTDTQYF. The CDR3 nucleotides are TGTGCCAGCAGTTTAGGGGGGGGGCTGAGCACAGATACGCAGTATTTT.

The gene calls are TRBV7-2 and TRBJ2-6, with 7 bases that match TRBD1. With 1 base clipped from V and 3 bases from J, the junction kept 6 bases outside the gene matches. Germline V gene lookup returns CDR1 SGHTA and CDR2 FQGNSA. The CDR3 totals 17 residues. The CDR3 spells CASSLVVGGVGANVLTF. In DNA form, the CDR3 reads TGTGCCAGCAGCTTAGTGGTAGGGGGCGTTGGGGCCAACGTCCTGACTTTC.

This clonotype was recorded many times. The CDR3 DNA sequence: TGTGCCATCAGTAAGGACAAAACGGGGGGCTACACCTTC. Translating it yields CAISKDKTGGYTF. V and J are TRBV10-3 and TRBJ1-2, with D possibly being TRBD1 (5 bases). V was pared by 5 bases and J by 8 bases, with 15 bases between. The CDR3 contains 13 residues. Germline assignment: CDR1 ENHRY and CDR2 SYGVKD.

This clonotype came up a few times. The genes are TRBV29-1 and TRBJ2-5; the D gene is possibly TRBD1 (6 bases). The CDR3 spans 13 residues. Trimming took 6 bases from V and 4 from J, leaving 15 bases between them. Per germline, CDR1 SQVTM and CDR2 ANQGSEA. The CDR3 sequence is CSVHRQVGETQYF. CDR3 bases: TGCAGCGTACATAGACAGGTTGGAGAGACCCAGTACTTC.

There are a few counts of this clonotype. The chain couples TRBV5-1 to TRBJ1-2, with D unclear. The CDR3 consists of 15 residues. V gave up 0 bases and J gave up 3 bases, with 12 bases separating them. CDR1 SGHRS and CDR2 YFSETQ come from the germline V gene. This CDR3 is CASSLEPSTYYGYTF. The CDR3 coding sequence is TGCGCCAGCAGCTTGGAGCCCAGTACGTACTATGGCTACACCTTC. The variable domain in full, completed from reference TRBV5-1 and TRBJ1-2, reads KAGVTQTPRYLIKTRGQQVTLSCSPISGHRSVSWYQQTPGQGLQFLFEYFSETQRNKGNFPGRFSGRQFSNSRSEMNVSTLELGDSALYLCASSLEPSTYYGYTFGSGTRLTVV.

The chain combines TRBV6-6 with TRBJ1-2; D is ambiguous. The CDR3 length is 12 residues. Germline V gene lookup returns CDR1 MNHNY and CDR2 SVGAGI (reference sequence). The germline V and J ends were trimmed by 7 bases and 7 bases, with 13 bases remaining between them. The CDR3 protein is CASTPRRVGYTF. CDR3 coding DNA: TGTGCCAGCACCCCCAGGCGCGTTGGCTACACCTTC.

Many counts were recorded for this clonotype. Here the CDR3 DNA reads TGCAGCGTTGCGACAGTCCCGAACACTGAAGCTTTCTTT. It translates to CSVATVPNTEAFF. The rearrangement uses TRBV29-1 and TRBJ1-1, with a tentative D call TRBD1 (5 bases). V was shortened by 4 bases and J by 1 base, with 10 bases between the two germline ends. This CDR3 has 13 amino acids. From germline, CDR1 is SQVTM and CDR2 ANQGSEA.

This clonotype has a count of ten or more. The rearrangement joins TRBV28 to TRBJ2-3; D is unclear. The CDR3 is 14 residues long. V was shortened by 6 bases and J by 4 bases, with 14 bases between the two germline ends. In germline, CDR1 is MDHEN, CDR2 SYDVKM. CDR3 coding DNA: TGTGCCAGCAGCCCCGGGCCCCGAGCAGATACGCAGTATTTT. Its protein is CASSPGPRADTQYF.